The clone carrying this T cell receptor (beta chain) was seen only once. Its matching antigen is unknown. This entry belongs to a study of T cells after posttransplantation cyclophosphamide. Findings and caveats of the study: Skin or GI-infiltrating T cells shared few TRB sequences with blood. TRB clonality was highly associated with recipient CMV seropositivity and reactivation. Donor-recipient repertoire similarity was low at 1-2 months, rising over year one.

This CDR3 has 13 amino acids. V was pared by 0 bases and J by 9 bases, with 14 bases between. Germline V lookup: CDR1 GTSNPN, CDR2 SVGIG (reference sequence). TCRdb's copy holds only in-frame clones and misses some; the assay was immunoSEQ multiplex PCR. The data show roughly 6,800 clones, approximately 90% seen once. Cyclophosphamide on days +3 and +4 followed busulfan-fludarabine conditioning and a marrow graft. V and J are TRBV30 and TRBJ1-1; D unclear. Sequencing used PBMCs, obtained 1404 days after allogeneic stem cell transplant with posttransplant cyclophosphamide. This TCR derives from a female patient in her 50s who received an allogeneic stem cell transplant from a related donor, was CMV-positive, and had no GVHD. The graft donor may be the source of some T cells. Here the CDR3 reads CAWSVRAREKAFF. The CDR3 region has the DNA TGTGCCTGGAGTGTGAGGGCAAGAGAAAAAGCTTTCTTT.